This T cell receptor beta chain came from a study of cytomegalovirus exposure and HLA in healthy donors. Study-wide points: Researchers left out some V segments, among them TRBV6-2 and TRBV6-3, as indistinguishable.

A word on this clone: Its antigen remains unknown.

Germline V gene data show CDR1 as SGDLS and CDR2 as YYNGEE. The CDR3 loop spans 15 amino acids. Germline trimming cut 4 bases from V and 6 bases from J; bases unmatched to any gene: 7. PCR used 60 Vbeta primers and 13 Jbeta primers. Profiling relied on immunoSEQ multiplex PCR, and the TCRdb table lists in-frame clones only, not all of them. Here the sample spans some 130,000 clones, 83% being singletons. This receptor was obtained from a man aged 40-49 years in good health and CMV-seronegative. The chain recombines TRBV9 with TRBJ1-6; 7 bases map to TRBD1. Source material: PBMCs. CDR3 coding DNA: TGTGCCAGCAGCTCGACAGGGTCCGGTAATTCACCCCTCCACTTT. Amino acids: CASSSTGSGNSPLHF.